The subject of this entry is one T cell receptor (beta chain). This record comes from a study of response to subunit inactivated influenza vaccine. CDR3 length: 16 residues. CDR1 is MGHRA and CDR2 is YSYEKL in the germline V gene. Unmatched junction bases numbered 7, after V lost 0 bases and J lost 5 bases. TCRdb re-analysed the RT-PCR reads in MiXCR, keeping a single row per CDR3 protein. The sample lists more than 500,000 distinct CDR3 sequences, 11% occurring once. These data were likewise used in another study, on T cells expressing NK-cell markers. As that study records: The authors generated TCR beta cDNA through 5'RACE template switching with UMIs. Sequencing of TCR beta repertoires drew on sorted CD3+CD56+NKG2C+, CD3+CD56+NKG2C- and CD3+CD56-NKG2C+ T cells. The dominant NKG2C+ clonotypes represented about 1.0-7.0% of CD8+ T cells in six donors.

The material was PBMCs from blood, obtained on the day of vaccination. This receptor was obtained from a man aged 50 or older who received an inactivated influenza vaccine. V gene TRBV4-1 combines with J gene TRBJ2-5, with TRBD1 matching 9 bases. This chain's CDR3 is CASSQDDRGAGETQYF. The CDR3 nucleotides are TGCGCCAGCAGCCAAGACGACAGGGGGGCCGGTGAGACCCAGTACTTC.